A selection of T cell receptor beta chains follows, all from one sample in a study of blood T cell repertoires in COVID-19. The data were produced by immunoSEQ multiplex PCR, yet TCRdb's version contains in-frame clones alone and is incomplete. The sample lists some 56,000 clones, over 70% occurring once. Sequenced material: peripheral blood. These receptors were taken from a woman in her fifties or sixties with active or convalescent COVID-19. The CDR3 runs from the conserved cysteine through the conserved F or W. The D gene is left open where the match is weak. Not every row has a clone size; where given, it reads once, few, many or a size class.

d_gene: TRBD1; v_gene: TRBV7-9; abundance: -; j_gene: TRBJ1-2; CDR3aa: CASSPRDRLTYGYTF; CDR3nt: TGTGCCAGCAGCCCCCGGGACAGGCTTACTTATGGCTACACCTTC
d_gene: -; v_gene: TRBV10-3; abundance: few; j_gene: TRBJ2-2; CDR3aa: CAISESSGVGTGELFF; CDR3nt: TGTGCCATCAGTGAGTCTTCGGGAGTTGGTACCGGGGAGCTGTTTTTT
d_gene: TRBD1; v_gene: TRBV6-2/TRBV6-3; abundance: -; j_gene: TRBJ1-2; CDR3aa: CASSKTGIYGYTF; CDR3nt: TGTGCCAGCAGCAAGACAGGGATCTATGGCTACACCTTC
d_gene: TRBD2; v_gene: TRBV28; abundance: -; j_gene: TRBJ2-2; CDR3aa: CASSPSGLDTGELFF; CDR3nt: TGTGCCAGCAGTCCCTCGGGACTAGACACCGGGGAGCTGTTTTTT
d_gene: -; v_gene: TRBV24-1; abundance: -; j_gene: TRBJ2-7; CDR3aa: CATSDGSSGNYEQYF; CDR3nt: TGTGCCACCAGCGACGGGTCATCCGGGAATTACGAGCAGTACTTC
d_gene: TRBD2; v_gene: TRBV27; abundance: -; j_gene: TRBJ2-7; CDR3aa: CASSLRLAGASREQYF; CDR3nt: TGTGCCAGCAGTCTCAGACTAGCGGGGGCTTCCCGAGAGCAGTACTTC
d_gene: TRBD2; v_gene: TRBV6-2/TRBV6-3; abundance: -; j_gene: TRBJ2-2; CDR3aa: CASSYRTSGTLPSTGELFF; CDR3nt: TGTGCCAGCAGTTACAGGACTAGCGGCACCTTGCCGAGCACCGGGGAGCTGTTTTTT
d_gene: -; v_gene: TRBV27; abundance: -; j_gene: TRBJ2-7; CDR3aa: CASSSTGTYNEQYF; CDR3nt: TGTGCCAGCAGTTCCACCGGGACTTATAACGAGCAGTACTTC
d_gene: -; v_gene: TRBV5-6; abundance: once; j_gene: TRBJ1-5; CDR3aa: CASSLNYRDQPQHF; CDR3nt: TGTGCCAGCAGCTTGAATTACAGGGATCAGCCCCAGCATTTT
d_gene: TRBD2; v_gene: TRBV4-2; abundance: -; j_gene: TRBJ2-3; CDR3aa: CASSQGSGTSGTSTDTQYF; CDR3nt: TGTGCCAGCAGCCAGGGCTCCGGGACTAGCGGGACTAGCACAGATACGCAGTATTTT
d_gene: -; v_gene: TRBV27; abundance: -; j_gene: TRBJ1-2; CDR3aa: CASSLWREGKVYTF; CDR3nt: TGTGCCAGCAGTTTATGGAGAGAGGGAAAAGTCTACACCTTC
d_gene: -; v_gene: TRBV7-6; abundance: once; j_gene: TRBJ2-7; CDR3aa: CASSLAGAREQYF; CDR3nt: TGTGCCAGCAGCTTAGCAGGGGCGCGGGAGCAGTACTTC
d_gene: -; v_gene: TRBV3-1/TRBV3-2; abundance: -; j_gene: TRBJ1-2; CDR3aa: CASRRGGINYGYTF; CDR3nt: TGTGCCAGCCGCCGGGGAGGGATTAACTATGGCTACACCTTC
d_gene: TRBD2; v_gene: TRBV28; abundance: few; j_gene: TRBJ2-1; CDR3aa: CASSLWVGRAGNEQFF; CDR3nt: TGTGCCAGCAGTTTATGGGTCGGGAGGGCCGGCAATGAGCAGTTCTTC
d_gene: -; v_gene: TRBV21-1; abundance: few; j_gene: TRBJ2-2; CDR3aa: CASSKDRAHTGELFF; CDR3nt: TGTGCCAGCAGCAAAGACAGGGCGCACACCGGGGAGCTGTTTTTT